This T cell receptor beta chain was identified during a study of human T cells and chemical hapten exposure. Whole-study context: The study sensitized with 2% DPC on an approximately 2 cm by approximately 2 cm patch of upper inner arm skin. Throughout the roughly 25-week study, diphenylcyclopropenone was applied weekly to the patients' scalps.

Findings and limits, study-wide: As patch test score rose, PT1 expanded TCR counts tended to rise as well.

In this sample, this clonotype turned up a few times. Its antigen is not known. Individual cDNA molecules in this library carried unique molecular identifiers. TCRdb re-called the RACE reads with MiXCR, one entry per CDR3 protein. The sample yields approximately 79,000 distinct CDR3 sequences, 8.5% seen once. Indicated time point: pre-sensitization, week 0. Specified treatment: therapeutic diphenylcyclopropenone sensitization with weekly scalp DPC. Germline V CDR1 and CDR2: SEHNR, FQNEAQ (reference sequence). This CDR3 is 15 amino acids long. J was trimmed by 5 bases and V by 9 bases; bases with no gene match: 11.

V and J are TRBV7-9 and TRBJ2-2, with 8 bases aligning to TRBD2. Sequences were derived from whole blood, sampled in connection with sensitization to the hapten diphenylcyclopropenone (DPC). The TCR was taken from a man aged 35-49 years with alopecia areata. Some clones in this sample may be carry-over from other donors' samples. The CDR3 region is CASVFSGSSTGELFF. The CDR3 region has the DNA TGTGCCAGTGTCTTCAGCGGGAGTAGTACCGGGGAGCTGTTTTTT.